This T cell receptor beta chain was obtained from a study of T cell changes during pregnancy in multiple sclerosis. The CDR3 runs to 15 residues. Germline V lookup: CDR1 SGHRS, CDR2 YFSETQ. Trimming took off 3 bases at V and 4 bases at J, with 16 bases between the two ends. Assay: immunoSEQ multiplex PCR; the TCRdb copy retains only in-frame clones and omits some. The data hold roughly 42,000 clones, with about 87% observed a single time. The source of this sequence is a female donor with multiple sclerosis, enrolled in a pregnancy study. The V call is TRBV5-1, the J call TRBJ1-2, with D tentatively TRBD1 (5 bases). The source material was CD4+ T cells from peripheral blood mononuclear cells, sampled in the second trimester of pregnancy. Written as DNA, the CDR3 is TGCGCCAGCAGCTCCCTAGGCAGGACAAGCTATGGCTACACCTTC. It codes for CASSSLGRTSYGYTF. The full variable domain, completed using reference TRBV5-1 and TRBJ1-2, is KAGVTQTPRYLIKTRGQQVTLSCSPISGHRSVSWYQQTPGQGLQFLFEYFSETQRNKGNFPGRFSGRQFSNSRSEMNVSTLELGDSALYLCASSSLGRTSYGYTFGSGTRLTVV.